This record covers a single T cell receptor (beta chain). The data were taken from a study of shared clonotypes between healthy human individuals. Across the study: Per-donor plates numbered three CD4 naive, three CD4 memory, two CD8 naive and one CD8 memory.

The naive CD8 fraction comprised CD45RO-negative cells positively selected for CCR7 and excluded terminally differentiated effector memory CD45RA+ cells. The method was immunoSEQ multiplex PCR; TCRdb's version includes in-frame clones alone and lacks a portion of them. The sample yields about 2.2 million clones, around 93% seen once. The TCR was taken from a man younger than 35 in good health. Some clones in this sample may be carry-over from other donors' samples. Sequences were obtained from naive CD8+ T cells from PBMCs.

In DNA form, the CDR3 reads TGTGCCAGCAGTTTTTGGGGTGGAGGGACTGAAGCTTTCTTT. Its translation is CASSFWGGGTEAFF. The chain joins TRBV28 to TRBJ1-1, with D unclear. The germline gives CDR1 MDHEN, CDR2 SYDVKM. V lost 3 bases and J lost 5, with 13 bases in between. This CDR3 comprises 14 residues.